This T cell receptor beta chain is drawn from a study of breast tumors, draining lymph nodes, adjacent tissues. Study-wide findings and caveats: Compared with basal-like, luminal-like tumors shared significantly more repertoire with nontumor tissue. Most tumor T cells seemingly derive from lymph node, then expand in tumor. Data only fit, rather than demonstrated, lymph node origin of most tumor T cells. Tumors had less TCR diversity than lymph nodes, more than nontumor tissue.

Axillary draining lymph nodes of breast cancer patients supplied the node samples. TCRdb called the multiplex PCR reads again in MiXCR, with one record for every CDR3 protein. The table includes some 230,000 distinct CDR3 sequences, less than 40% detected once. To note about this clonotype: Its target is not known.

Deletions cut 6 bases from V and 0 bases from J, with 13 bases between. The CDR3 extends over 15 amino acids. The germline CDR1 and CDR2 sequences are KGHDR and SFDVKD. The rearrangement uses TRBV24-1 and TRBJ2-5; D gene ambiguous. Sequenced input: axillary lymph node tissue. This receptor was identified in a female donor with breast cancer. Some clones in this sample may be carry-over from other donors' samples. The DNA of the CDR3 is TGTGCCACCAGTATAGCCGGAGTGCACCAAGAGACCCAGTACTTC. It encodes CATSIAGVHQETQYF.